Sequencing of this T cell receptor beta chain was carried out in a study of response to subunit inactivated influenza vaccine. The study's findings and limits: New T cells are recruited in small numbers by each seasonal influenza vaccination, according to the authors' suggestion.

Via MiXCR, TCRdb re-called the RT-PCR reads, giving one row per CDR3 protein. The table records 540,000 or so distinct CDR3 sequences, roughly 13% of them present only once. In its sample, this clonotype was seen many times. The antigen remains unidentified. The clonotype originates from a man aged 45-65 years who received an inactivated influenza vaccine. Sequenced material: PBMCs from blood, taken more than 35 days after vaccination.

In nucleotides, the CDR3 is TGTGCCAGCAGTTTACGACGGACAATGTACAATGAGCAGTTCTTC. Protein: CASSLRRTMYNEQFF. The chain uses TRBV12-3 or TRBV12-4 and TRBJ2-1; weak D call: TRBD1 (5 bases). Trimming pared 2 bases from V and 4 bases from J, leaving 12 bases between. The CDR3 is 15 residues long.